One sample yielded the 17 T cell receptor beta chains listed below, sequenced in a study of blood T cell repertoires in COVID-19. Method: immunoSEQ multiplex PCR; TCRdb's copy keeps in-frame clones and lacks some. This table has 99,000 or so clones, about four fifths appearing once. Sequencing used peripheral blood. The receptors shown here come from a man aged 55 to 70 with acute or convalescent COVID-19.

The chain recombines TRBV2 with TRBJ2-1; 11 nucleotides line up with TRBD2. This CDR3 spans 16 amino acids. V was clipped by 7 bases and J by 4 bases; unmatched bases: 9. Germline lookup yields CDR1 SNHLY and CDR2 FYNNEI. CDR3 protein: CASISVLAGEYNEQFF. CDR3 bases: TGTGCCAGCATCTCAGTACTAGCGGGAGAGTACAATGAGCAGTTCTTC.

The J gene is TRBJ1-4, the V gene TRBV18; a possible D gene is TRBD1 (6 bases). The CDR3 runs to 14 residues. V was shortened by 2 bases and J by 9 bases, with 13 bases between the two germline ends. Germline V gene sequence: CDR1 KGHSH, CDR2 LQKENI. CDR3 amino acids: CASSPGLGAQKLFF. CDR3 DNA: TGTGCCAGCTCACCAGGGTTGGGGGCCCAAAAACTGTTTTTT.

This chain joins TRBV11-1 and TRBJ2-7, with TRBD2 matching over 11 bases. V trimming: 5 bases; J trimming: 2 bases; junction bases outside the gene matches: 5. Germline loops: CDR1 SGHAT, CDR2 FQDESV (reference sequence). The CDR3 length is 15 residues. The CDR3, as DNA: TGTGCCAGCAGCCCCGGGACTAGCGGACCCTACGAGCAGTACTTC. It is translated as CASSPGTSGPYEQYF.

The genes are TRBV28 and TRBJ2-7, with D maybe TRBD1 (5 bases). This CDR3 has 15 residues. V lost 2 bases, J lost 0 bases, and 11 bases lay in between. CDR1 MDHEN and CDR2 SYDVKM come from the germline V gene. For the CDR3, the DNA is TGTGCCAGCAGTTTACAGGGTTCTAGCTCCTACGAGCAGTACTTC. This encodes CASSLQGSSSYEQYF.

The genes are TRBV29-1 and TRBJ1-4; D is uncertain. The CDR3 is 13 residues long. The germline V gene has CDR1 SQVTM and CDR2 ANQGSEA. The V and J ends lost 4 bases and 3 bases respectively, with 9 bases between them. The chain's CDR3 is CSVVPGSNEKLFF. CDR3 bases: TGCAGCGTTGTACCAGGCTCTAATGAAAAACTGTTTTTT.

The genes are TRBV28 and TRBJ2-1; tentatively, D is TRBD1 (6 bases). From germline, CDR1 is MDHEN and CDR2 SYDVKM. Trimming took 5 bases from V and 6 from J, leaving 14 bases between them. The CDR3 runs to 14 residues. CDR3 nucleotides: TGTGCCAGCAGTCAACAGACAGGATTCAATGAGCAGTTCTTC. Protein: CASSQQTGFNEQFF. Variable domain in full (rest from reference TRBV28 and TRBJ2-1): DVKVTQSSRYLVKRTGEKVFLECVQDMDHENMFWYRQDPGLGLRLIYFSYDVKMKEKGDIPEGYSVSREKKERFSLILESASTNQTSMYLCASSQQTGFNEQFFGPGTRLTVL.

A few counts support this clone. Other DNA sequences in the same sample also yield this CDR3. The J gene is TRBJ2-2, the V gene TRBV10-3, with 10 bases identical to TRBD1. Germline CDR1 ENHRY, CDR2 SYGVKD. V trimming: 6 bases; J trimming: 7 bases; junction bases outside the gene matches: 11. The CDR3 spans 16 residues. The CDR3 sequence is CAISHRDRGFIGELFF. The CDR3, as DNA: TGTGCCATCAGCCACCGGGACAGGGGTTTTATCGGGGAGCTGTTTTTT.

The chain couples TRBV27 to TRBJ1-6, with 7 bases identical to TRBD1. V gave up 0 bases and J gave up 6 bases; unmatched junction bases: 2. CDR3 length: 15 amino acids. Germline CDR1 and CDR2: MNHEY and SMNVEV (reference sequence). In DNA form, the CDR3 reads TGTGCCAGCAGTTTATCGGGACAGTTTAATTCACCCCTCCACTTT. It yields the protein CASSLSGQFNSPLHF.

The CDR3 region has the DNA TGTGCCAGCAGTCCCGGGGGGACAACAGGGGGCTACACCTTC. It translates to CASSPGGTTGGYTF. The rearrangement uses TRBV6-6 and TRBJ1-2; D might be TRBD1 (6 bases). CDR3 size: 14 residues. V dropped 5 bases and J dropped 8 bases, with 18 bases sitting between them. CDR1 is MNHNY, CDR2 SVGAGI, per germline (reference sequence).

This clone came up a few times. V and J are TRBV7-3 and TRBJ2-3; no firm D call. CDR3 length: 14 amino acids. CDR1 is SGHTA, CDR2 FQGTGA, per germline. The V end lost 6 bases, the J end lost 6 bases, and 16 bases lay between the germline ends. The CDR3 sequence: CASSLGLPQDTQYF. The CDR3 nucleotides are TGTGCCAGCAGTTTGGGCCTCCCACAGGATACGCAGTATTTT.

The chain recombines TRBV4-2 with TRBJ1-2; D is possibly TRBD1 (5 bases). This CDR3 contains 15 residues. Between the trimmed V and J ends, which lost 1 base and 6 bases, there was a span of 15 bases. The V gene's germline CDR1 is LGHNA and CDR2 YNFKEQ. The CDR3 protein is CASSQGPGEAHGYTF. The CDR3, as DNA: TGTGCCAGCAGCCAAGGCCCGGGGGAGGCTCATGGCTACACCTTC.

The chain joins TRBV3-1 (or the pseudogene TRBV3-2) to TRBJ2-1; 11 bases are a match to TRBD2. The germline CDR1 and CDR2 sequences are LGHDT and YNNKEL (reference sequence). The J segment lost 9 bases and the V segment lost 10 bases, leaving 8 bases of the junction unmatched. The CDR3 is 13 amino acids. The CDR3 is CATSRLAGIEQFF. CDR3 in DNA: TGTGCCACCTCTAGACTAGCGGGGATTGAGCAGTTCTTC.

V and J are TRBV4-2 and TRBJ1-1; D unresolved. V was pared by 1 base and J by 0 bases, with 9 bases between. This CDR3 region has 15 residues. The germline CDR1 and CDR2 sequences are LGHNA and YNFKEQ. The DNA of the CDR3 is TGTGCCAGCAGCCAAGTCTCAGTTATGAACACTGAAGCTTTCTTT. Encoded protein: CASSQVSVMNTEAFF.

V usage is TRBV6-6 and J usage is TRBJ1-5, with 9 bases lining up with TRBD1. The CDR3 runs to 14 residues. CDR1 is MNHNY, CDR2 SVGAGI, per germline (reference sequence). V was clipped by 8 bases and J by 7 bases; unmatched bases: 9. The CDR3: CASRDREAIQPQHF. Here the CDR3 DNA reads TGTGCCAGCCGGGACAGGGAAGCTATCCAGCCCCAGCATTTT.

This rearrangement joins TRBV19 to TRBJ1-5, with 8 bases identical to TRBD1. The CDR3 is 18 residues long. Unmatched junction bases numbered 10, after V lost 3 bases and J lost 0 bases. Germline assignment: CDR1 LNHDA and CDR2 SQIVND (reference sequence). As DNA, the CDR3 is TGTGCCAGTAGTATCAGGGGGGGACAGGTCACTAGCAATCAGCCCCAGCATTTT. It specifies CASSIRGGQVTSNQPQHF.

The CDR3 reads CASSGTEGNQPQHF. The CDR3 bases are TGTGCCAGCTCCGGGACAGAGGGCAATCAGCCCCAGCATTTT. The rearrangement joins TRBV18 to TRBJ1-5; 7 nucleotides align to TRBD1. V lost 6 bases and J lost 2; bases outside the gene matches: 4. CDR3 size: 14 residues. Germline V gene sequence: CDR1 KGHSH, CDR2 LQKENI.

Remarks on this clone: At one boundary the junction diverges from the germline segment, which might be a read error. The chain couples TRBV18 to TRBJ2-2, with unresolved D. The CDR3 runs to 18 residues. The V gene's germline CDR1 is KGHSH and CDR2 LQKENI. In DNA form, the CDR3 reads TGTGCCACCTCAAAAGCTCACCAGGCCCTAATTGGCACCGGGGAGCTGTTTTTT. This sequence encodes CATSKAHQALIGTGELFF.